This paragraph covers one TCR beta chain sequence. What it binds is not known. This sample was included in a study of early T cells in non-severe SARS-CoV-2 infection. MiXCR, applied by TCRdb to the 5' RACE reads, yields one record per CDR3 protein. The sample contains over 50,000 distinct CDR3 sequences, roughly a tenth of which appear only once. Germline CDR1 is GTSNPN and CDR2 is SVGIG (reference sequence). The length of the CDR3 is 14 residues. V lost 0 bases and J lost 5, with 14 bases in between. General study findings and limits: Matching results from VDJdb favored anti-spike CD8 responses, leaving private and CD4 specificities undetected.

The J gene is TRBJ2-7, the V gene TRBV30; D unclear. This sequence was found in an adult who was a healthcare worker with PCR-confirmed SARS-CoV-2 infection or an uninfected control (not recorded which). The specimen sequenced was whole blood. Here the CDR3 reads CAWSVGSGKDEQYV. For the CDR3, the DNA is TGTGCCTGGAGTGTAGGATCAGGTAAAGACGAGCAGTACGTC.